The 32 T cell receptor beta chains given below trace back to one sample, sequenced in a study of blood T cell repertoires in COVID-19. Clones were read by immunoSEQ multiplex PCR, and TCRdb kept only the in-frame ones, dropping some. The sample consists of around 130,000 clones, around 76% of them appearing once. Sample: peripheral blood. The receptors were sampled from a human donor in a cohort sampled during active COVID-19.

V and J are TRBV2 and TRBJ1-4; 7 positions agree with TRBD1. The length of the CDR3 is 19 residues. V dropped 7 bases and J dropped 8; count of bases not matched to a gene: 25. Germline CDR1 and CDR2: SNHLY and FYNNEI. The CDR3 is CASTAPSGTANSRGEKLFF. CDR3 coding DNA: TGTGCCAGCACCGCACCCTCCGGGACAGCCAATTCCAGGGGGGAAAAACTGTTTTTT. Variable domain in full (rest from reference TRBV2 and TRBJ1-4): EPEVTQTPSHQVTQMGQEVILRCVPISNHLYFYWYRQILGQKVEFLVSFYNNEISEKSEIFDDQFSVERPDGSNFTLKIRSTKLEDSAMYFCASTAPSGTANSRGEKLFFGSGTQLSVL.

V and J are TRBV30 and TRBJ2-5, with D hard to call. The germline V gene encodes CDR1 GTSNPN and CDR2 SVGIG (reference sequence). The CDR3 runs 11 residues. V was shortened by 0 bases and J by 7 bases, with 6 bases between the two germline ends. The CDR3 loop reads CAWSVPGTQYF. The CDR3 nucleotides are TGTGCCTGGAGTGTACCGGGGACCCAGTACTTC.

There are a few counts of this clone. This chain connects TRBV4-1 to TRBJ2-1, with TRBD2 matching 10 bases. The germline gives CDR1 MGHRA, CDR2 YSYEKL. V gave up 5 bases and J gave up 9 bases; unmatched junction bases: 10. CDR3 length: 15 residues. CDR3 loop: CASSEGLAGVAEQFF. For the CDR3, the DNA is TGCGCCAGCAGCGAGGGCCTAGCGGGGGTTGCTGAGCAGTTCTTC.

The rearrangement links TRBV6-6 to TRBJ2-7; 11 bases are a match to TRBD1. V was clipped by 9 bases and J by 6 bases; unmatched bases: 7. The CDR3 runs to 13 residues. The germline V gene encodes CDR1 MNHNY and CDR2 SVGAGI (reference sequence). CDR3 nucleotide sequence: TGTGCCAGTCTAAGGACAGGGGGCAGCGAGCAGTACTTC. Its translation: CASLRTGGSEQYF.

This clone was seen a few times. J is TRBJ1-2 and V is TRBV4-1; weak D call: TRBD1 (5 bases). This CDR3 region has 18 residues. The germline V gene encodes CDR1 MGHRA and CDR2 YSYEKL. V was trimmed by 4 bases and J by 7 bases, leaving 28 bases between them. In DNA form, the CDR3 reads TGCGCCAGCAGCCCCCTTGCGGTGGAGGGACGTCGGGGTTCTGGCTACACCTTC. It codes for CASSPLAVEGRRGSGYTF.

This chain connects TRBV2 to TRBJ2-2; a possible D gene is TRBD1 (5 bases). V lost 10 bases, J lost 7 bases, and 16 bases lay in between. The CDR3 is made up of 13 amino acids. Germline V gene lookup returns CDR1 SNHLY and CDR2 FYNNEI. Here the CDR3 DNA reads TGTGCCACACAGGAAGGGCCTGGCGGGGAGCTGTTTTTT. It is translated as CATQEGPGGELFF.

This chain links TRBV10-2 with TRBJ2-5, with 9 nucleotides matching TRBD1. This CDR3 region has 14 residues. J was trimmed by 4 bases and V by 4 bases; bases with no gene match: 4. Germline assignment: CDR1 WSHSY and CDR2 SAAADI. CDR3 residues: CASSVQGARETQYF. CDR3 DNA sequence: TGCGCCAGCAGTGTACAGGGGGCAAGAGAGACCCAGTACTTC.

The rearrangement joins TRBV4-2 to TRBJ2-7, with D maybe TRBD2 (7 bases). Germline CDR1 is LGHNA and CDR2 is YNFKEQ. The CDR3 is 14 residues long. V was shortened by 6 bases and J by 2 bases, with 14 bases between the two germline ends. The CDR3 coding sequence is TGTGCCAGCAGGGGGGGGGCGGAAACCTACGAGCAGTACTTC. Protein product: CASRGGAETYEQYF.

The gene calls are TRBV7-9 and TRBJ1-4; 10 nucleotides agree with TRBD1. The germline CDR1 and CDR2 sequences are SEHNR and FQNEAQ (reference sequence). CDR3 size: 17 residues. The V gene end was trimmed by 7 bases and the J gene end by 6 bases; junction bases not matched to a gene: 14. The chain's CDR3 is CASIQGDRGGRYEKLFF. The CDR3 bases are TGTGCCAGCATCCAGGGGGACAGGGGAGGTCGGTATGAAAAACTGTTTTTT.

This chain connects TRBV2 to TRBJ2-1, with D hard to call. Germline V CDR1 and CDR2: SNHLY, FYNNEI. V lost 1 base, J lost 0 bases, and 4 bases lay in between. CDR3 length equals 14 residues. This chain's CDR3 is CASSEGSSYNEQFF. CDR3 nucleotide sequence: TGTGCCAGCAGTGAAGGGAGCTCCTACAATGAGCAGTTCTTC.

The chain combines TRBV27 with TRBJ1-2; no definite D call. V lost 2 bases and J lost 4, with 20 bases in between. CDR1 and CDR2 from the germline V gene are MNHEY and SMNVEV (reference sequence). The CDR3 totals 17 residues. DNA for the CDR3: TGTGCCAGCAGTTTAATCTTCGACCGGGAAACAGTCTATGGCTACACCTTC. It is translated as CASSLIFDRETVYGYTF.

There are a few counts of this clone. This chain links TRBV10-2 with TRBJ2-4; tentative D call: TRBD2 (5 bases). The germline V gene encodes CDR1 WSHSY and CDR2 SAAADI. CDR3 size: 13 residues. V lost 3 bases, J lost 7 bases, and 10 bases lay in between. DNA for the CDR3: TGCGCCAGCAGTGAAGGGTCGGGGAACATTCAGTACTTC. Encoded protein: CASSEGSGNIQYF.

The rearrangement joins TRBV4-1 to TRBJ1-1; 7 nucleotides agree with TRBD1. CDR1 is MGHRA, CDR2 YSYEKL, per germline. This CDR3 region has 15 residues. Trimming took 3 bases from V and 0 from J; bases not matched to a gene: 4. The CDR3 is CASSQEGQLNTEAFF. The CDR3, as DNA: TGCGCCAGCAGCCAGGAGGGACAGCTGAACACTGAAGCTTTCTTT.

This rearrangement joins TRBV20-1 to TRBJ2-3; D ambiguous. CDR3 length: 13 amino acids. The germline V and J ends were trimmed by 3 bases and 2 bases, with 9 bases remaining between them. In germline, CDR1 is DFQATT, CDR2 SNEGSKA (reference sequence). CDR3 residues: CSASPPHTDTQYF. Here the CDR3 DNA reads TGCAGTGCTAGTCCCCCCCACACAGATACGCAGTATTTT.

The rearrangement joins TRBV11-3 to TRBJ2-2; a possible D gene is TRBD1 (6 bases). Germline lookup yields CDR1 SGHNT and CDR2 YENEEA. The ends were cut back, 4 bases at V and 6 bases at J, with 15 bases in the middle. The CDR3 is 15 residues long. CDR3 bases: TGTGCCAGCAGCTCGAAGGGGGAAAGGGCCGGGGAGCTGTTTTTT. Its protein is CASSSKGERAGELFF.

The chain combines TRBV27 with TRBJ2-7; 8 bases map to TRBD1. This CDR3 spans 13 amino acids. The junction had 0 bases not matched to a gene; V was cut back by 5 bases and J by 0 bases. Germline lookup yields CDR1 MNHEY and CDR2 SMNVEV (reference sequence). CDR3 amino acids: CASSTGGSYEQYF. The CDR3 coding sequence is TGTGCCAGCAGTACAGGGGGCTCCTACGAGCAGTACTTC.

The gene calls are TRBV5-4 and TRBJ2-1; a possible D gene is TRBD2 (6 bases). The CDR3 is 12 residues long. V lost 2 bases to trimming and J lost 7 bases, with 7 bases between them. From germline, CDR1 is SGHNT and CDR2 YYREEE (reference sequence). CDR3 in DNA: TGTGCCAGCAGCTTCGGAGGGAATGAGCAGTTCTTC. Translation gives CASSFGGNEQFF.

This clone was picked up a small number of times. The genes are TRBV7-6 and TRBJ1-1, with TRBD1 matching over 12 bases. This CDR3 is 20 amino acids long. V shed 3 bases and J 4 bases; nucleotides not matched to a gene: 18. CDR1 and CDR2 from the germline V gene are SGHVS and FNYEAQ. CDR3 DNA sequence: TGTGCCAGCAGCTTTGTTATTTTTATGGCGGGACAGGGGGCTGGCACTGAAGCTTTCTTT. This translates into CASSFVIFMAGQGAGTEAFF.

This chain links TRBV7-2 with TRBJ2-1, with 10 bases identical to TRBD2. Germline CDR1 SGHTA, CDR2 FQGNSA. The V segment lost 1 base and the J segment 8 bases; nucleotides outside the gene matches: 5. The CDR3 is made up of 15 amino acids. CDR3: CASSLVSGGIYEQFF. In DNA form, the CDR3 reads TGTGCCAGCAGCTTAGTTAGCGGGGGGATCTATGAGCAGTTCTTC.

The gene calls are TRBV6-2 or TRBV6-3 and TRBJ2-7, with D hard to call. The CDR3 runs 14 residues. Per the germline V gene, CDR1 is MNHEY and CDR2 is SVGEGT. Trimming stripped 2 bases from V and 2 bases from J, with 10 bases between. The CDR3 loop is CASSYPRLTYEQYF. In DNA, the CDR3 is TGTGCCAGCAGTTACCCCCGACTCACCTACGAGCAGTACTTC.

This chain uses TRBV19 with TRBJ1-2; tentatively, D is TRBD1 (5 bases). Between the trimmed V and J ends, which lost 0 bases and 2 bases, there was a span of 10 bases. Germline CDR1 is LNHDA and CDR2 is SQIVND (reference sequence). CDR3 length equals 15 residues. This CDR3 reads CASSIEAGRNYGYTF. CDR3 nucleotides: TGTGCCAGTAGTATAGAGGCAGGGAGGAACTATGGCTACACCTTC.

This clone was counted between two and nine times. The rearrangement links TRBV29-1 to TRBJ1-5; D is possibly TRBD1 (6 bases). This CDR3 contains 12 residues. Trimming shortened V by 4 bases and J by 4 bases, and 8 bases separated the two germline ends. The germline gives CDR1 SQVTM, CDR2 ANQGSEA. The CDR3 protein is CSVGQVNQPQHF. CDR3 sequence (DNA): TGCAGCGTTGGACAGGTAAATCAGCCCCAGCATTTT.

The chain combines TRBV7-8 with TRBJ2-1, with 7 bases matching TRBD2. The CDR3 has 16 residues. The germline gives CDR1 SGHVS, CDR2 FQNEAQ. The trim removed 3 bases at V and 6 bases at J, leaving 11 bases unmatched. CDR3 DNA: TGTGCCAGCAGCTTTCAGACTAGCATCGGTGTCAATGAGCAGTTCTTC. This gives the protein CASSFQTSIGVNEQFF.

V is TRBV19 and J is TRBJ1-6, with 8 bases fitting TRBD1. Trimming took 5 bases from V and 8 from J; bases not matched to a gene: 8. The CDR3 loop spans 15 amino acids. Germline loops: CDR1 LNHDA, CDR2 SQIVND (reference sequence). The chain's CDR3 is CASSSSTGGHSPLHF. As DNA, the CDR3 is TGTGCCAGTAGTTCGTCAACAGGGGGGCATTCACCCCTCCACTTT.

The V and J genes are TRBV27 and TRBJ2-5; D may be TRBD2 (6 bases). V dropped 2 bases and J dropped 2 bases, with 6 bases sitting between them. The CDR3 sequence is 13 residues long. In germline, CDR1 is MNHEY, CDR2 SMNVEV (reference sequence). Here the CDR3 DNA reads TGTGCCAGCAGTTTAAGCGGGCAAGAGACCCAGTACTTC. It encodes CASSLSGQETQYF.

The chain combines TRBV15 with TRBJ1-1; TRBD1 aligns across 7 bases. The V and J ends lost 3 bases and 5 bases, in that order; junction bases with no gene match: 9. This CDR3 spans 15 amino acids. Germline assignment: CDR1 LNHNV and CDR2 YYDKDF (reference sequence). DNA of the CDR3: TGTGCCACCAGCAGGAGAGGGGGCTGGGGTACTGAAGCTTTCTTT. It is translated as CATSRRGGWGTEAFF.

In its sample, this clone was seen a few times. The chain carries TRBV4-1 and TRBJ2-3; 14 bases are shared with TRBD2. The V gene's germline CDR1 is MGHRA and CDR2 YSYEKL. The J segment lost 4 bases and the V segment lost 2 bases, leaving 5 bases of the junction unmatched. The CDR3 totals 17 residues. The CDR3 DNA sequence: TGCGCCAGCAGCCAATTGGGACTAGCGGGGGCTTCAGATACGCAGTATTTT. It specifies CASSQLGLAGASDTQYF.

The V call is TRBV30, the J call TRBJ2-1; a weak D match, TRBD1 (6 bases). This CDR3 contains 13 residues. Germline V gene sequence: CDR1 GTSNPN, CDR2 SVGIG (reference sequence). Trimming took 3 bases from V and 6 from J, leaving 12 bases between them. For the CDR3, the DNA is TGTGCCTGGAGCACCTTAGGGGGCAATGAGCAGTTCTTC. Translated, it gives CAWSTLGGNEQFF.

The chain uses TRBV19 and TRBJ1-4; D is uncertain. The CDR3 contains 16 residues. Trimming pared 4 bases from V and 0 bases from J, leaving 12 bases between. From germline, CDR1 is LNHDA and CDR2 SQIVND (reference sequence). The CDR3 DNA sequence: TGTGCCAGTAGTAGCCCCCGGGATCCAACTAATGAAAAACTGTTTTTT. Protein sequence: CASSSPRDPTNEKLFF. Full variable domain (rest looked up from reference TRBV19 and TRBJ1-4): DGGITQSPKYLFRKEGQNVTLSCEQNLNHDAMYWYRQDPGQGLRLIYYSQIVNDFQKGDIAEGYSVSREKKESFPLTVTSAQKNPTAFYLCASSSPRDPTNEKLFFGSGTQLSVL.

The chain has TRBV29-1 and TRBJ1-2; 8 bases are a match to TRBD1. Germline V gene lookup returns CDR1 SQVTM and CDR2 ANQGSEA. The CDR3 extends over 16 amino acids. With V trimmed by 3 bases and J by 8 bases, 17 bases remained unmatched. The CDR3 DNA sequence: TGCAGCGTTGATTACGACCCCACTCAGGGGGCCGGCGGCTACACCTTC. Encoded protein: CSVDYDPTQGAGGYTF.

The J gene is TRBJ2-3, the V gene TRBV4-1; 11 nucleotides match TRBD2. J lost 0 bases, V lost 0 bases, and 8 bases had no gene match. Germline V gives CDR1 MGHRA, CDR2 YSYEKL. CDR3 length: 19 amino acids. CDR3 sequence reads: CASSQDQDSGGGSTDTQYF. The CDR3 coding sequence is TGCGCCAGCAGCCAAGATCAGGATAGCGGGGGGGGTAGCACAGATACGCAGTATTTT.

V and J are TRBV9 and TRBJ1-4, with D perhaps matching TRBD1 (6 bases). Trimming left V 0 bases short and J 3 bases short, with 9 bases between. CDR3 length: 15 amino acids. The germline V gene has CDR1 SGDLS and CDR2 YYNGEE. This chain's CDR3 is CASSVAGTPNEKLFF. The CDR3 nucleotides read TGTGCCAGCAGCGTAGCTGGGACACCTAATGAAAAACTGTTTTTT. The variable domain in full, completed from reference TRBV9 and TRBJ1-4, reads DSGVTQTPKHLITATGQRVTLRCSPRSGDLSVYWYQQSLDQGLQFLIQYYNGEERAKGNILERFSAQQFPDLHSELNLSSLELGDSALYFCASSVAGTPNEKLFFGSGTQLSVL.